What follows are 26 T cell receptor beta chains derived from one specimen sequenced in a study of CD8 T cells in ankylosing spondylitis. MiXCR was run by TCRdb on the 5' RACE reads, yielding one entry per CDR3 protein. The data hold about 240,000 distinct CDR3 sequences, with around 9.1% observed a single time. The source material was blood, either unsorted or a sorted T cell fraction (not recorded which). These receptors came from a male donor with ankylosing spondylitis or in good health (not recorded which).

As for this clonotype: This may be a read error: a much more frequent sequence differs by one nucleotide. The gene calls are TRBV7-3 and TRBJ1-5; 7 positions agree with TRBD1. The CDR3 is 17 amino acids. Germline-derived CDR1 and CDR2 are SGHTA and FQGTGA. The CDR3 DNA sequence: TGTGCCAGCAGCCACACCCCTCGGGACAGAATAAATCAGCCCCAGGATTTT. Amino acid sequence: CASSHTPRDRINQPQDF.

In its sample, this clonotype was seen many times. The CDR3 spells CASSPGGPQHF. The CDR3 DNA reads as TGTGCCAGCAGCCCGGGGGGGCCCCAGCATTTT. The J gene is TRBJ1-5, the V gene TRBV6-2 or TRBV6-3, with TRBD1 as a possible D gene (5 bases). Trimming left V 6 bases short and J 9 bases short, with 9 bases between. The CDR3 length is 11 residues. The germline V gene encodes CDR1 MNHEY and CDR2 SVGEGT.

This clonotype has a count of ten or more. The rearrangement uses TRBV6-1 and TRBJ1-5; D not certain. The CDR3 runs to 15 residues. Between the trimmed V and J ends, which lost 3 bases and 2 bases, there was a span of 11 bases. CDR1 and CDR2 from the germline V gene are MNHNS and SASEGT. CDR3 loop: CASSDGVEGNQPQHF. DNA of the CDR3: TGTGCCAGCAGTGACGGGGTAGAGGGCAATCAGCCCCAGCATTTT.

Details on this clonotype: This may stem from a read error, because a much larger clone lies one nucleotide away. The rearrangement links TRBV12-3 or TRBV12-4 to TRBJ2-7; D ambiguous. The length of the CDR3 is 12 residues. CDR3 loop: CVSSFSGNEQYF. DNA of the CDR3: TGTGTCAGCAGTTTCTCAGGAAACGAGCAGTACTTC.

This clonotype has a count of ten or more. The chain recombines TRBV20-1 with TRBJ1-5, with D unclear. The V end lost 2 bases, the J end lost 0 bases, and 11 bases lay between the germline ends. This CDR3 has 15 amino acids. Germline V gene sequence: CDR1 DFQATT, CDR2 SNEGSKA (reference sequence). The CDR3 region is CSARPTQHSNQPQHF. CDR3 DNA: TGCAGTGCTAGACCAACTCAGCATAGCAATCAGCCCCAGCATTTT.

This clonotype showed up just a few times. The V and J genes are TRBV12-3 or TRBV12-4 and TRBJ2-1; D not certain. Between the trimmed V and J ends, which lost 3 bases and 3 bases, there was a span of 9 bases. The CDR3 covers 14 residues. The CDR3 sequence: CASSFGRRYNEQFF. CDR3 DNA sequence: TGTGCCAGCAGTTTTGGACGACGCTACAATGAGCAGTTCTTC.

In this sample, this clonotype turned up many times. This sequence joins TRBV20-1 and TRBJ1-1; 8 nucleotides agree with TRBD1. The CDR3 length is 16 residues. With 3 bases clipped from V and 3 bases from J, the junction kept 12 bases outside the gene matches. Germline CDR1 is DFQATT and CDR2 is SNEGSKA (reference sequence). The CDR3 DNA reads TGCAGTGCTAGGGGGTCGAACAGGGGGGCTCACACTGAAGCTTTCTTT. Protein sequence: CSARGSNRGAHTEAFF.

There are many counts of this clonotype. V is TRBV9 and J is TRBJ1-1, with TRBD1 matching over 7 bases. The CDR3 has 14 residues. After removal of 4 bases from V and 5 bases from J, the junction contained 8 bases not matched to a gene. Germline V lookup: CDR1 SGDLS, CDR2 YYNGEE. CDR3 protein: CASSTNPGGTEAFF. The CDR3 nucleotides read TGTGCCAGCAGCACAAACCCAGGGGGGACTGAAGCTTTCTTT. Full variable domain (outside the CDR3, taken from reference TRBV9 and TRBJ1-1): DSGVTQTPKHLITATGQRVTLRCSPRSGDLSVYWYQQSLDQGLQFLIQYYNGEERAKGNILERFSAQQFPDLHSELNLSSLELGDSALYFCASSTNPGGTEAFFGQGTRLTVV.

This clonotype was seen repeatedly, ten times or more. The rearrangement uses TRBV7-8 and TRBJ2-7; the D is unclear. With 2 bases removed from V and 5 bases from J, the gap between germline ends came to 10 bases. The germline CDR1 and CDR2 sequences are SGHVS and FQNEAQ. CDR3 size: 13 residues. The CDR3 DNA sequence: TGTGCCAGCAGCTTACAAGCGTTTGACGAGCAGTACTTC. Translating it yields CASSLQAFDEQYF.

Many counts were recorded for this clonotype. The chain recombines TRBV30 with TRBJ1-5; 9 bases fit TRBD1. CDR1 GTSNPN and CDR2 SVGIG come from the germline V gene (reference sequence). V dropped 3 bases and J dropped 4; count of bases not matched to a gene: 7. CDR3 length: 15 residues. The CDR3 protein is CAWREGQGKNQPQHF. Here the CDR3 DNA reads TGTGCCTGGAGGGAAGGACAGGGGAAGAATCAGCCCCAGCATTTT.

This clonotype appeared many times. The CDR3 coding sequence is TGCAGCGTTGGGCTAGCGCAGGGCTACGAGCAGTACTTC. Translated, it gives CSVGLAQGYEQYF. The chain uses TRBV29-1 and TRBJ2-7; D possibly corresponds to TRBD2 (6 bases). The V gene lost 4 bases and the J gene lost 3 bases, with 13 bases spanning the gap. This CDR3 has 13 residues. From germline, CDR1 is SQVTM and CDR2 ANQGSEA.

V gene TRBV5-5 combines with J gene TRBJ2-1, with 7 bases aligning to TRBD1. Germline loops: CDR1 SGHKS, CDR2 YYEKEE (reference sequence). V gave up 4 bases and J gave up 7 bases; unmatched junction bases: 5. The length of the CDR3 is 13 residues. The CDR3 bases are TGTGCCAGCAGCGCAGGGACAGTGAATGAGCAGTTCTTC. Its protein product is CASSAGTVNEQFF.

The chain employs TRBV4-3 and TRBJ1-1; D gene ambiguous. V was clipped by 1 base and J by 1 base, with 10 bases between them. CDR3 size: 15 residues. The V gene's germline CDR1 is LGHNA and CDR2 YSLEER. The CDR3 coding sequence is TGCGCCAGCAGCCAAGTTGGCAGAGGGAACACTGAAGCTTTCTTT. This codes for CASSQVGRGNTEAFF.

This clonotype was picked up many times. This rearrangement joins TRBV6-5 to TRBJ1-2, with D possibly matching TRBD1 (5 bases). Germline lookup yields CDR1 MNHEY and CDR2 SVGAGI. Trimming took 2 bases from V and 2 from J, leaving 12 bases between them. The CDR3 totals 15 residues. CDR3 bases: TGTGCCAGCAGTTACGCTGGGACGGACAACTATGGCTACACCTTC. As protein: CASSYAGTDNYGYTF.

This clonotype has a count of ten or more. The rearrangement joins TRBV10-3 to TRBJ2-7; 10 positions agree with TRBD1. Germline V lookup: CDR1 ENHRY, CDR2 SYGVKD. The CDR3 sequence is 15 residues long. The V segment lost 6 bases and the J segment 4 bases; nucleotides outside the gene matches: 9. The CDR3 spells CAIRDPGQGSYEQYF. The CDR3, as DNA: TGTGCCATCAGGGACCCGGGACAGGGGTCTTACGAGCAGTACTTC.

With regard to this clonotype: With a much larger clone just one base away, this may be a read error. V usage is TRBV12-3 or TRBV12-4 and J usage is TRBJ2-2; D may be TRBD1 or TRBD2 (6 bases each). CDR3 length equals 15 residues. V was cut by 6 bases and J by 7 bases, with 18 bases left in between. The CDR3 here is CASSPQGGLVGELFF. The CDR3 coding sequence is TGTGCCAGCAGCCCCCAAGGGGGGCTGGTCGGGGAGCTGTTTTTT.

This clonotype occurred many times. This chain joins TRBV12-3 or TRBV12-4 and TRBJ2-2; 7 bases fit TRBD2. CDR3 length: 14 amino acids. V gave up 7 bases and J gave up 8 bases; unmatched junction bases: 10. Here the CDR3 DNA reads TGTGCCAGCACCCCTATTGCCGGGAGGGGGGAGCTGTTTTTT. Its translation is CASTPIAGRGELFF.

The sample holds many counts of this clonotype. The gene calls are TRBV5-8 and TRBJ2-6; D unclear. In germline, CDR1 is SGHTS, CDR2 YDEGEE. CDR3 length: 14 amino acids. Trimming took off 4 bases at V and 2 bases at J, with 7 bases between the two ends. The CDR3 DNA follows: TGTGCCAGCAGCCGAGTAGCTGGGGCCAACGTCCTGACTTTC. Protein product: CASSRVAGANVLTF.

In its sample, this clonotype was seen many times. V gene TRBV25-1 combines with J gene TRBJ1-1; D unclear. Germline assignment: CDR1 MGHDK and CDR2 SYGVNS. V shed 6 bases and J shed 5 bases, with 13 bases lying between them. The CDR3 totals 13 residues. The CDR3 DNA reads TGTGCCAGCAGGCCCTTCGGGGTGACTGAAGCTTTCTTT. This codes for CASRPFGVTEAFF.

Ten or more counts support this clonotype. The gene calls are TRBV29-1 and TRBJ2-1; D remains unclear. This CDR3 comprises 15 residues. V lost 4 bases and J 0 bases, leaving 13 bases between the germline ends. Germline assignment: CDR1 SQVTM and CDR2 ANQGSEA. The CDR3 nucleotides read TGCAGCGTTGTTCGTCTTCAGAGCTCCTACAATGAGCAGTTCTTC. Translated, it gives CSVVRLQSSYNEQFF.

The CDR3 protein is CASSLATGLGTYGYTF. The CDR3 DNA reads TGTGCCAGCAGCTTAGCCACAGGGTTGGGGACATATGGCTACACCTTC. The chain combines TRBV7-2 with TRBJ1-2; tentatively, D is TRBD1 (6 bases). CDR3 length equals 16 residues. The germline V gene has CDR1 SGHTA and CDR2 FQGNSA. V was trimmed by 0 bases and J by 5 bases, leaving 16 bases between them.

There are many counts of this clonotype. This chain joins TRBV5-1 and TRBJ2-7, with D possibly matching TRBD1 (6 bases). Per germline, CDR1 SGHRS and CDR2 YFSETQ. The CDR3 runs to 14 residues. V lost 0 bases and J lost 5, with 12 bases in between. CDR3 bases: TGCGCCAGCAGCTTGGCACAGGGTGACAACGAGCAGTACTTC. Translation gives CASSLAQGDNEQYF.

The rearrangement uses TRBV27 and TRBJ2-6; 10 bases fit TRBD1. Looked up from germline, CDR1 is MNHEY and CDR2 is SMNVEV (reference sequence). V was pared by 9 bases and J by 0 bases, with 8 bases of the junction left unmatched. The CDR3 is 17 amino acids. The CDR3 nucleotides read TGTGCCAGTGGCCCGGGACAGGGGTCCTCTGGGGCCAACGTCCTGACTTTC. It specifies CASGPGQGSSGANVLTF. Full variable domain (rest looked up from reference TRBV27 and TRBJ2-6): EAQVTQNPRYLITVTGKKLTVTCSQNMNHEYMSWYRQDPGLGLRQIYYSMNVEVTDKGDVPEGYKVSRKEKRNFPLILESPSPNQTSLYFCASGPGQGSSGANVLTFGAGSRLTVL.

This clonotype was seen many times. The chain combines TRBV20-1 with TRBJ1-1, with a tentative D call TRBD1 (6 bases). The germline CDR1 and CDR2 sequences are DFQATT and SNEGSKA (reference sequence). V lost 3 bases, J lost 5 bases, and 19 bases lay in between. This CDR3 comprises 15 residues. The CDR3 loop is CSARSPNFQGTEAFF. DNA of the CDR3: TGCAGTGCTAGGTCCCCCAACTTTCAGGGGACTGAAGCTTTCTTT.

In its sample, this clonotype was seen many times. The chain joins TRBV5-1 to TRBJ1-2; no reliable D call. The CDR3 runs 13 residues. Germline V gene lookup returns CDR1 SGHRS and CDR2 YFSETQ. The V end lost 2 bases, the J end lost 5 bases, and 10 bases lay between the germline ends. This chain's CDR3 is CASSFLRRYGYTF. For the CDR3, the DNA is TGCGCCAGCAGCTTTCTTCGGAGGTATGGCTACACCTTC.

As concerns this clonotype: No DNA is shown, since the ends of the CDR3 on it are uncertain; the CDR3 is the one TCRdb lists. This chain links TRBV10-1 with TRBJ1-1; the table's D call TRBD1 went unverified against the DNA. The germline V gene encodes CDR1 WNHNN and CDR2 SYGVQD (reference sequence). The CDR3 sequence runs 23 residues, both termini included. This CDR3 reads CASRPTGNTEAFFGQGIGTEAFF.